The 8 T cell receptor beta chains below all came from one sample that was sequenced in a study of shared clonotypes between healthy human individuals. Profiling relied on immunoSEQ multiplex PCR, and the TCRdb table lists in-frame clones only, not all of them. This sample has roughly 1.4 million clones, with about 98.5% found just once. The source material was naive CD4+ T cells sorted from blood. Specified subset: CD45RA+ positively selected. The receptors originated from a man aged 25 to 40 in good health.

The chain combines TRBV2 with TRBJ2-7, with 11 bases aligning to TRBD2. The CDR3 runs to 14 residues. The germline CDR1 and CDR2 sequences are SNHLY and FYNNEI. With V trimmed by 2 bases and J by 3 bases, 0 bases remained unmatched. CDR3 nucleotide sequence: TGTGCCAGCAGTGAACTAGCGGGAGGCTACGAGCAGTACTTC. Residues: CASSELAGGYEQYF.

The chain recombines TRBV25-1 with TRBJ1-5; perhaps TRBD1 as D (5 bases). V was trimmed by 4 bases and J by 0 bases, leaving 16 bases between them. The CDR3 is 17 amino acids. CDR1 is MGHDK, CDR2 SYGVNS, per germline. The CDR3 region is CASSASGGGPSNQPQHF. DNA for the CDR3: TGTGCCAGCAGTGCCAGTGGGGGGGGACCTAGCAATCAGCCCCAGCATTTT. The full variable domain, with the rest looked up from reference TRBV25-1 and TRBJ1-5, is EADIYQTPRYLVIGTGKKITLECSQTMGHDKMYWYQQDPGMELHLIHYSYGVNSTEKGDLSSESTVSRIRTEHFPLTLESARPSHTSQYLCASSASGGGPSNQPQHFGDGTRLSIL.

The CDR3 loop reads CSVDSGRAGTGELFF. In nucleotides, the CDR3 is TGCAGCGTTGATAGCGGGAGGGCGGGGACCGGGGAGCTGTTTTTT. V and J are TRBV29-1 and TRBJ2-2, with TRBD2 identical over 11 bases. The V and J ends lost 3 bases and 5 bases, in that order; junction bases with no gene match: 5. This CDR3 has 15 amino acids. CDR1 and CDR2 from the germline V gene are SQVTM and ANQGSEA.

V is TRBV5-1 and J is TRBJ2-7; 10 positions match TRBD2. The CDR3 contains 15 residues. The ends lost 1 base at V and 5 bases at J; junction bases unmatched: 6. CDR1 is SGHRS and CDR2 is YFSETQ in the germline V gene. The CDR3 loop reads CASSLISGRAHEQYF. As DNA, the CDR3 is TGCGCCAGCAGCTTGATAAGCGGGAGGGCCCACGAGCAGTACTTC.

This chain joins TRBV5-1 and TRBJ1-1; unclear D gene. In germline, CDR1 is SGHRS, CDR2 YFSETQ. The ends were cut back, 2 bases at V and 7 bases at J, with 12 bases in the middle. The CDR3 extends over 13 amino acids. The CDR3: CASSLTPMSEAFF. In DNA form, the CDR3 reads TGCGCCAGCAGCTTAACGCCCATGAGTGAAGCTTTCTTT.

The chain links TRBV15 to TRBJ1-2; 9 nucleotides match TRBD1. Germline V CDR1 and CDR2: LNHNV, YYDKDF (reference sequence). This CDR3 is built from 14 residues. The V and J ends lost 3 bases and 4 bases, in that order; junction bases with no gene match: 3. CDR3 in amino acids: CATSRGQGSYGYTF. The CDR3 nucleotides read TGTGCCACCAGCAGGGGACAGGGTAGCTATGGCTACACCTTC.

To note about this clone: The junction and the germline gene differ at one end; a read error may be behind it. The V gene is TRBV2, the J gene TRBJ2-2, with TRBD1 as a possible D gene (5 bases). The CDR3 loop spans 13 amino acids. Germline CDR1 reads SNHLY; CDR2 reads FYNNEI. CDR3 protein: CATSRGDTGELFF. The CDR3 nucleotides are TGTGCCACCAGTAGGGGCGACACCGGGGAGCTGTTTTTT. The whole variable domain, remainder taken from reference TRBV2 and TRBJ2-2, is EPEVTQTPSHQVTQMGQEVILRCVPISNHLYFYWYRQILGQKVEFLVSFYNNEISEKSEIFDDQFSVERPDGSNFTLKIRSTKLEDSAMYFCATSRGDTGELFFGEGSRLTVL.

Notes on this clone: This specimen includes other DNA sequences encoding the same CDR3. The J gene is TRBJ2-1, the V gene TRBV9; 10 positions agree with TRBD2. The trim removed 0 bases at V and 4 bases at J, leaving 1 base unmatched. This CDR3 is 15 amino acids long. Germline V CDR1 and CDR2: SGDLS, YYNGEE. In nucleotides, the CDR3 is TGTGCCAGCAGCGTAGTAGCGGGGGGTTACAATGAGCAGTTCTTC. It encodes CASSVVAGGYNEQFF. The full variable domain, its missing parts supplied by reference TRBV9 and TRBJ2-1, is DSGVTQTPKHLITATGQRVTLRCSPRSGDLSVYWYQQSLDQGLQFLIQYYNGEERAKGNILERFSAQQFPDLHSELNLSSLELGDSALYFCASSVVAGGYNEQFFGPGTRLTVL.